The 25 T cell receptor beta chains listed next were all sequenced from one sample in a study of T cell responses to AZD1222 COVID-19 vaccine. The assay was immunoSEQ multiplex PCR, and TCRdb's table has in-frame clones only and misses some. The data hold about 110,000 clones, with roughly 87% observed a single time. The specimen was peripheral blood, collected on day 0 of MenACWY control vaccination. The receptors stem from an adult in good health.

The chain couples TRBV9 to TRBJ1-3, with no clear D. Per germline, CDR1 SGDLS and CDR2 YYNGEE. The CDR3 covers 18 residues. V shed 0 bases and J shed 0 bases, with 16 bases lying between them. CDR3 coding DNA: TGTGCCAGCAGCGTAGCTACCGGGGTTCGGAGCTCTGGAAACACCATATATTTT. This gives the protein CASSVATGVRSSGNTIYF. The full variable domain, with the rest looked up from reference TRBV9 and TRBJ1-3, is DSGVTQTPKHLITATGQRVTLRCSPRSGDLSVYWYQQSLDQGLQFLIQYYNGEERAKGNILERFSAQQFPDLHSELNLSSLELGDSALYFCASSVATGVRSSGNTIYFGEGSWLTVV.

This CDR3 reads CASRPRGLTDTQYF. CDR3 nucleotide sequence: TGTGCCAGCAGGCCTAGAGGTCTCACAGATACGCAGTATTTT. V is TRBV6-5 and J is TRBJ2-3; no firm D call. V shed 6 bases and J shed 2 bases, with 12 bases lying between them. The V gene's germline CDR1 is MNHEY and CDR2 SVGAGI. CDR3 length: 14 residues.

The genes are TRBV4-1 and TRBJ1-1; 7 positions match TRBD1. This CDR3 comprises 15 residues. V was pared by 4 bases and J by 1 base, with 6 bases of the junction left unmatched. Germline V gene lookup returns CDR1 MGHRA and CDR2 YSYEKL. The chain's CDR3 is CASSPGQAWNTEAFF. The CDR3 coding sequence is TGCGCCAGCAGCCCCGGACAGGCCTGGAACACTGAAGCTTTCTTT.

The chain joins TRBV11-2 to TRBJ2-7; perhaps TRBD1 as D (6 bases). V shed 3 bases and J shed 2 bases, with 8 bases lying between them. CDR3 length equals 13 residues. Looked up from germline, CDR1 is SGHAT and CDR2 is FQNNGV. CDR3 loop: CASSFGQTYEQYF. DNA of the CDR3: TGTGCCAGCAGCTTCGGACAGACCTACGAGCAGTACTTC.

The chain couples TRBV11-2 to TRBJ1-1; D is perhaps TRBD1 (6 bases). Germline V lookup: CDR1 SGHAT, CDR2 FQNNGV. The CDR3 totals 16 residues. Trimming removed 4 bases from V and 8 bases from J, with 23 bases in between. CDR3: CASSSKTRQEGPEAFF. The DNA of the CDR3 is TGTGCCAGCAGCTCTAAAACCCGACAGGAGGGGCCCGAAGCTTTCTTT.

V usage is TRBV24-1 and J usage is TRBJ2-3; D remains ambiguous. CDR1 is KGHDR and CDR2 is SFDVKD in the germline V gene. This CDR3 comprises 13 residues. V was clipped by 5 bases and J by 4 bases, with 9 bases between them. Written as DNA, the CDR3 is TGTGCCACCAGTGTGAGTTTGGCAGATACGCAGTATTTT. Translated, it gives CATSVSLADTQYF.

Written as DNA, the CDR3 is TGCAGCGTTGCCCCTGACCCCAATCAGCCCCAGCATTTT. Encoded protein: CSVAPDPNQPQHF. The gene calls are TRBV29-1 and TRBJ1-5; D remains unclear. This CDR3 is 13 amino acids long. Germline assignment: CDR1 SQVTM and CDR2 ANQGSEA. Trimming removed 4 bases from V and 3 bases from J, with 10 bases in between.

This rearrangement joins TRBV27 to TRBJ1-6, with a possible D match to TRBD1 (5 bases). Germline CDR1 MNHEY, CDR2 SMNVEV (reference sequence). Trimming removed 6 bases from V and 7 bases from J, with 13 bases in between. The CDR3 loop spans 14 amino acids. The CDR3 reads CASRAGVANSPLHF. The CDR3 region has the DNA TGTGCCAGCAGGGCGGGGGTTGCAAATTCACCCCTCCACTTT.

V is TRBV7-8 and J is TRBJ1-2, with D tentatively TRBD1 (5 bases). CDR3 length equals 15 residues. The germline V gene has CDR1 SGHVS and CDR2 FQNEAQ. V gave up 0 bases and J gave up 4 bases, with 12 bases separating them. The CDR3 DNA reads TGTGCCAGCAGCTTAGCATTAGGGCAGGGCTATGGCTACACCTTC. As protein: CASSLALGQGYGYTF.

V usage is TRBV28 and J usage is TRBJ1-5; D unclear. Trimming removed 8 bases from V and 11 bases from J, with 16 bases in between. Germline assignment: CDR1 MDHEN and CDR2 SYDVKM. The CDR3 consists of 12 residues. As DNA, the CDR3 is TGTGCCAGCTCCAAGGTCCCATCGGCCCAGCATTTT. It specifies CASSKVPSAQHF.

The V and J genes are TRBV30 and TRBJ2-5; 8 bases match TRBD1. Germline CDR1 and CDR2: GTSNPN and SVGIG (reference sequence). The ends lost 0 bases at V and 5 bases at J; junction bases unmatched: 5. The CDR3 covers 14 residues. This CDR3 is CAWSVAGGRETQYF. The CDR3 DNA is TGTGCCTGGAGTGTCGCAGGGGGCCGGGAGACCCAGTACTTC.

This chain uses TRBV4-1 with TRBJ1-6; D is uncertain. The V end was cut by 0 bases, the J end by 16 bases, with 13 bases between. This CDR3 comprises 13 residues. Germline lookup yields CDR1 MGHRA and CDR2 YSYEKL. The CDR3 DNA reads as TGCGCCAGCAGCCAAGAGATCGGCACCTTTCTCCACTTT. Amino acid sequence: CASSQEIGTFLHF.

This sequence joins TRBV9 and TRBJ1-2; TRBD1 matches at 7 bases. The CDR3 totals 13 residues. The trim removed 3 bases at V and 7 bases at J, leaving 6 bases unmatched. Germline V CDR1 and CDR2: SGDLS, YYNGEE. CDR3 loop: CASSAGTVPGYTF. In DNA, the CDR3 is TGTGCCAGCAGCGCTGGGACAGTGCCTGGCTACACCTTC.

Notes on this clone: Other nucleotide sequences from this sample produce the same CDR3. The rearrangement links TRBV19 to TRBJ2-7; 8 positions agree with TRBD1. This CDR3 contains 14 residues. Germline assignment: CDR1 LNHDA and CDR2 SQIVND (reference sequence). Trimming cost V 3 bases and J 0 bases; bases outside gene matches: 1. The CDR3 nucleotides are TGTGCCAGTAGTATCGGGACAGGCTCCTACGAGCAGTACTTC. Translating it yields CASSIGTGSYEQYF. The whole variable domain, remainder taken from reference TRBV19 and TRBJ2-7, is DGGITQSPKYLFRKEGQNVTLSCEQNLNHDAMYWYRQDPGQGLRLIYYSQIVNDFQKGDIAEGYSVSREKKESFPLTVTSAQKNPTAFYLCASSIGTGSYEQYFGPGTRLTVT.

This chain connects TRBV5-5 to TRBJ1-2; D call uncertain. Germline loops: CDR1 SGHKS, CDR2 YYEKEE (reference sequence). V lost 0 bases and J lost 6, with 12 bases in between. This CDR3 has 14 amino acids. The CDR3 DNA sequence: TGTGCCAGCAGCTTGGACGGCATGGTGAATGGCTACACCTTC. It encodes CASSLDGMVNGYTF. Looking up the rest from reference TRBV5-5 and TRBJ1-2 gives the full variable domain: DAGVTQSPTHLIKTRGQQVTLRCSPISGHKSVSWYQQVLGQGPQFIFQYYEKEERGRGNFPDRFSARQFPNYSSELNVNALLLGDSALYLCASSLDGMVNGYTFGSGTRLTVV.

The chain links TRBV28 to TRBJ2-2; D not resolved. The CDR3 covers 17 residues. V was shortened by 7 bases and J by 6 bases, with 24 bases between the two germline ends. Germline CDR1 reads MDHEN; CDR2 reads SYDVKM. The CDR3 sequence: CASTPSVGNPGAGELFF. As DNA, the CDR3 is TGTGCCAGCACCCCAAGCGTAGGGAATCCGGGCGCCGGGGAGCTGTTTTTT.

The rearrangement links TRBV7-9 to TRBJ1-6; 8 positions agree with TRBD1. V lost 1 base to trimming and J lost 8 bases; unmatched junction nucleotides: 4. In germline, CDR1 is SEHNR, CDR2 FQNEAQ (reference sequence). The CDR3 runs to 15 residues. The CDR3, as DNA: TGTGCCAGCAGCTTAGACGGCAGGGGGCATTCACCCCTCCACTTT. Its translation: CASSLDGRGHSPLHF.

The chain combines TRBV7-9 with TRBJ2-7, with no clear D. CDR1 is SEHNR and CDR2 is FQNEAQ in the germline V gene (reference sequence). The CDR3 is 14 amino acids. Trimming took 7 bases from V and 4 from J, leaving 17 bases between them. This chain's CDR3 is CASTLGPAWYEQYF. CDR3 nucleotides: TGTGCCAGCACCCTAGGCCCTGCATGGTACGAGCAGTACTTC.

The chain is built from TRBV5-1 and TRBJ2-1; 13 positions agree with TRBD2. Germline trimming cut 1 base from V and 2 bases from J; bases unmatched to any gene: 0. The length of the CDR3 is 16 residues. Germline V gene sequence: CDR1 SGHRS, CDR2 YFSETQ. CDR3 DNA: TGCGCCAGCAGCTTGACTAGCGGGGGGGCCTACAATGAGCAGTTCTTC. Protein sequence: CASSLTSGGAYNEQFF. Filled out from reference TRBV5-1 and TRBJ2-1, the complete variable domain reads KAGVTQTPRYLIKTRGQQVTLSCSPISGHRSVSWYQQTPGQGLQFLFEYFSETQRNKGNFPGRFSGRQFSNSRSEMNVSTLELGDSALYLCASSLTSGGAYNEQFFGPGTRLTVL.

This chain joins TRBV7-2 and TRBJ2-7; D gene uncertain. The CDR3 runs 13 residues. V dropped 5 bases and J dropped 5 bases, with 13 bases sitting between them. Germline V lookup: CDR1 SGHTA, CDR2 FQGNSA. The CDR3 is CASSPVWTHEQYF. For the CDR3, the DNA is TGTGCCAGCAGCCCGGTGTGGACGCACGAGCAGTACTTC.

CDR3 coding DNA: TGTGCCAGCAGTTACTCGAGCTGGCTTAACTATGGCTACACCTTC. Translated: CASSYSSWLNYGYTF. The rearrangement uses TRBV6-5 and TRBJ1-2; D is uncertain. V lost 0 bases, J lost 1 base, and 9 bases lay in between. Germline CDR1 MNHEY, CDR2 SVGAGI. The CDR3 spans 15 residues.

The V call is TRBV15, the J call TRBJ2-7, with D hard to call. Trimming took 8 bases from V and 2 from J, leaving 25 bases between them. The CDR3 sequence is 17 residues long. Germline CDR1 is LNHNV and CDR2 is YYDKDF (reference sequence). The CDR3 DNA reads TGTGCCACCGGGTCACAACCTGACAACCATTCACCCTACGAGCAGTACTTC. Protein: CATGSQPDNHSPYEQYF.

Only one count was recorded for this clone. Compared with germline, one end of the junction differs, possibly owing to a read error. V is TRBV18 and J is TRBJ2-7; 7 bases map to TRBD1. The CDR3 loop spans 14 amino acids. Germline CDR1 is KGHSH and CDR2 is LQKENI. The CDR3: CAGSPTRDSYEQYF. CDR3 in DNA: TGTGCCGGCTCACCAACCCGGGACAGCTACGAGCAGTACTTC.

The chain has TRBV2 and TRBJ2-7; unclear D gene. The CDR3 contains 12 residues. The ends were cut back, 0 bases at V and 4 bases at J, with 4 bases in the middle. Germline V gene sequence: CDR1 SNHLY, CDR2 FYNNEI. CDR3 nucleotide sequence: TGTGCCAGCAGTGAAGCGAGATACGAGCAGTACTTC. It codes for CASSEARYEQYF.

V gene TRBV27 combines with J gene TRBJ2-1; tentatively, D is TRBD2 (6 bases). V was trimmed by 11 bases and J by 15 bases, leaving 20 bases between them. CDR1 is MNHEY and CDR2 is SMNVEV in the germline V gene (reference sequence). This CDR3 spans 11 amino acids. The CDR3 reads CAGPGLPESFF. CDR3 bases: TGTGCCGGACCGGGACTTCCCGAGTCGTTCTTC.